This TCR beta chain was recovered during a study of B cell selection in AIRE deficiency. Notes on the study in general: Of a few thousand shared Treg TCRbeta sequences, over 25% were healthy-only, just over 9% patient-only. Shared Treg sequences were biased toward short CDR3s with few non-templated nucleotide insertions. TCRbeta-only data showed about 35% of shared healthy Treg sequences in healthy Tconv.

V lost 4 bases and J lost 1, with 8 bases in between. Germline CDR1 MGHDK, CDR2 SYGVNS. This CDR3 is built from 14 residues. Conventional CD4 T cells were sorted as CD4+CD127+ cells. In the authors' workflow: Pooled conventional T cells gave about 11x10^4 patient and around 1.4x10^5 donor TCRbeta sequences. TCRdb's table, derived via immunoSEQ multiplex PCR, lists solely in-frame clones and lacks some. V and J calls and clone size are as listed in that table; D and trimming were resolved from the DNA. This sample has about 25,000 clones, with roughly 96% found just once. In regard to this clone: Its specificity is unknown.

The chain joins TRBV25-1 to TRBJ1-5; D not resolved. The receptor comes from a human donor with AIRE deficiency. Sequenced input: conventional CD4+ T cells sorted from PBMCs. The CDR3 protein is CASSGAPSNQPQHF. CDR3 DNA: TGTGCCAGCAGTGGGGCTCCGAGCAATCAGCCCCAGCATTTT.